Below are 32 T cell receptor beta chains sequenced from a single sample in a study of CD4 and CD8 cells across lung adenocarcinoma regions listed by TCRdb under 2018. Receptor amplification or capture employed PCR. The sequencer listed for this sample is HiSeq X Ten. TCRdb cleaned the public reads at Q25 with fastp, built clones with MiXCR and kept in-frame beta chains. One record per CDR3 amino acid sequence lists the most common genes and DNA. A total of approximately 19,000 distinct CDR3 sequences appear in this sample, 50% of them only once. The ten largest clones capture 30% to 40% of the sample. What was sequenced was CD8+ T cells from the margin of a lung tumor. What the cell subset or site label conveys for this sample: tumor margin region. Receptor source: a male donor with lung adenocarcinoma. The CD4 and CD8 labels of this study may be unreliable.

This clonotype turned up a few times. The chain carries TRBV27 and TRBJ2-3; 7 nucleotides agree with TRBD1. Looked up from germline, CDR1 is MNHEY and CDR2 is SMNVEV (reference sequence). Trimming removed 3 bases from V and 5 bases from J; junction bases left unmatched: 2. This CDR3 region has 13 residues. Here the CDR3 reads CASSLRGQDTQYF. CDR3 nucleotide sequence: TGTGCCAGCAGTTTGAGGGGGCAAGATACGCAGTATTTT.

Turning to this clonotype: This may arise from a read error, as a much more abundant clone is one base away. A read error is likely, as this CDR3 ends without the conserved phenylalanine or tryptophan. V is TRBV20-1 and J is TRBJ2-1; 11 positions agree with TRBD1. The V and J ends lost 6 bases and 10 bases, in that order; junction bases with no gene match: 11. The germline V gene has CDR1 DFQATT and CDR2 SNEGSKA (reference sequence). The CDR3 has 14 residues. The CDR3 sequence is CSAPRDRGVGEQFL. The CDR3 coding sequence is TGCAGTGCCCCCCGGGACAGGGGGGTGGGGGAGCAGTTCTTA.

This chain uses TRBV9 with TRBJ2-4; 7 bases align to TRBD1. The V gene end was trimmed by 4 bases and the J gene end by 3 bases; junction bases not matched to a gene: 10. Germline-derived CDR1 and CDR2 are SGDLS and YYNGEE. The CDR3 length is 16 residues. CDR3 DNA sequence: TGTGCCAGCAGCTTCCGGGACAGCCCTGACAAAAACATTCAGTACTTC. Translation: CASSFRDSPDKNIQYF.

The rearrangement joins TRBV11-3 to TRBJ1-6; no clear D. The V end lost 1 base, the J end lost 11 bases, and 9 bases lay between the germline ends. CDR3 length: 13 residues. Germline V gives CDR1 SGHNT, CDR2 YENEEA. The CDR3 reads CASSLVPEAPLHF. The DNA for the CDR3 is TGTGCCAGCAGCTTAGTTCCGGAGGCACCCCTCCACTTT.

CDR3: CASSSWTGVNNEQFF. Here the CDR3 DNA reads TGTGCCAGCAGTTCCTGGACAGGAGTTAACAATGAGCAGTTCTTC. The chain uses TRBV6-5 and TRBJ2-1, with TRBD1 identical over 7 bases. V shed 4 bases, J shed 5 bases, and the junction held 8 bases outside the gene matches. The germline V gene has CDR1 MNHEY and CDR2 SVGAGI. The CDR3 extends over 15 amino acids.

By sample fraction, this clonotype is medium-sized. The chain recombines TRBV12-3 or TRBV12-4 with TRBJ2-5; 7 nucleotides agree with TRBD1. The CDR3 spans 15 residues. V shed 4 bases, J shed 7 bases, and the junction held 12 bases outside the gene matches. The CDR3 nucleotides are TGTGCCAGCAGTTCAGACAGGGCCGTGGGGGTGACCCAGTACTTC. Its protein is CASSSDRAVGVTQYF.

The V gene is TRBV6-1, the J gene TRBJ2-7; no reliable D call. V dropped 4 bases and J dropped 0 bases, with 10 bases sitting between them. Germline values: CDR1 MNHNS, CDR2 SASEGT. The CDR3 consists of 14 residues. The CDR3 region has the DNA TGTGCCAGCAGTGGCGGCCTTCACTCCTACGAGCAGTACTTC. Translation: CASSGGLHSYEQYF.

Turning to this clonotype: Sequence at one end of the junction differs from germline and may be a read error. The rearrangement uses TRBV6-1 and TRBJ2-1; weak D call: TRBD2 (6 bases). This CDR3 is 16 amino acids long. Looked up from germline, CDR1 is MNHNS and CDR2 is SASEGT. The chain's CDR3 is CASGRDQAVCTNTQFF. As DNA, the CDR3 is TGTGCCAGTGGGCGGGACCAGGCCGTGTGCACCAATACGCAGTTCTTT.

This clonotype was observed a handful of times. This chain connects TRBV4-1 to TRBJ2-3; TRBD1 might be the D (5 bases). The V and J ends lost 2 bases and 1 base respectively, with 10 bases between them. Germline assignment: CDR1 MGHRA and CDR2 YSYEKL. The CDR3 is made up of 15 amino acids. The CDR3 DNA is TGCGCCAGCAGCCAACGGATGGGGCGCACAGATACGCAGTATTTT. Translating it yields CASSQRMGRTDTQYF.

This clonotype was recorded only once. One end of the junction fails to match germline, which may point to a read error. CDR3 region: CASSEAGIWVKNTQYF. In nucleotides, the CDR3 is TGTGCCAGCAGTGAAGCGGGGATATGGGTTAAGAACACTCAGTACTTT. The gene calls are TRBV6-1 and TRBJ2-4; no definite D call. CDR1 is MNHNS and CDR2 is SASEGT in the germline V gene. This CDR3 contains 16 residues.

The sample holds many counts of this clonotype. The V and J genes are TRBV14 and TRBJ2-1, with 9 bases identical to TRBD2. The CDR3 spans 14 residues. The V segment lost 4 bases and the J segment 8 bases; nucleotides outside the gene matches: 6. Germline lookup yields CDR1 SGHDN and CDR2 FVKESK. The CDR3 region is CASSPLAGEDEQFF. CDR3 bases: TGTGCCAGCAGCCCGTTAGCGGGAGAAGATGAGCAGTTCTTC. Full variable domain (remainder filled in from reference TRBV14 and TRBJ2-1): EAGVTQFPSHSVIEKGQTVTLRCDPISGHDNLYWYRRVMGKEIKFLLHFVKESKQDESGMPNNRFLAERTGGTYSTLKVQPAELEDSGVYFCASSPLAGEDEQFFGPGTRLTVL.

The chain carries TRBV6-1 and TRBJ1-6, with 10 bases fitting TRBD1. The CDR3 covers 15 residues. The germline CDR1 and CDR2 sequences are MNHNS and SASEGT. J lost 8 bases, V lost 6 bases, and 7 bases had no gene match. The chain's CDR3 is CASRTGTGEYSPLHF. The CDR3 coding sequence is TGTGCCAGCAGGACCGGGACAGGGGAATATTCACCCCTCCACTTT.

This clonotype was recorded a few times. The chain recombines TRBV7-2 with TRBJ2-5; 11 nucleotides align to TRBD2. The germline CDR1 and CDR2 sequences are SGHTA and FQGNSA. V lost 7 bases to trimming and J lost 5 bases; unmatched junction nucleotides: 9. The CDR3 spans 15 residues. CDR3 bases: TGTGCCAGCAACATAGCGGGGGGGCTCGGGGAGACCCAGTACTTC. Amino acid sequence: CASNIAGGLGETQYF. The complete variable domain, with remaining parts taken from reference TRBV7-2 and TRBJ2-5, reads GAGVSQSPSNKVTEKGKDVELRCDPISGHTALYWYRQSLGQGLEFLIYFQGNSAPDKSGLPSDRFSAERTGGSVSTLTIQRTQQEDSAVYLCASNIAGGLGETQYFGPGTRLLVL.

On this clonotype: The junction and the germline gene differ at one end; a read error may be behind it. The CDR3 region has the DNA TGTGCCAGCAGCCCCCCCCTAGCGGGAGTTCGGAATGCGCAGTATTTC. Its protein product is CASSPPLAGVRNAQYF. The chain uses TRBV11-2 and TRBJ2-6, with 10 bases identical to TRBD2. CDR3 length: 16 residues. Germline V gives CDR1 SGHAT, CDR2 FQNNGV.

This clonotype came up a few times. This rearrangement joins TRBV5-3 to TRBJ2-3, with unresolved D. The J call may be incorrect, as the DNA end agrees better with TRBJ2-5. TRBV5-3 is designated an ORF whose function remains uncertain. The CDR3 spans 12 residues. The CDR3: CARSLRKETQYF. The CDR3 DNA reads as TGTGCCAGAAGCTTGAGGAAAGAGACCCAGTACTTC.

Regarding this clonotype: The junction departs from germline at one end; a sequencing error may be responsible. This chain connects TRBV6-1 to TRBJ2-2; TRBD1 agrees at 8 bases. Germline V lookup: CDR1 MNHNS, CDR2 SASEGT. This CDR3 comprises 14 residues. The CDR3 region has the DNA TGTGCCAGCAGGGAGGACAGGGCGGCCGGGAAGCTGTATTTT. Translation: CASREDRAAGKLYF.

The V gene is TRBV5-8, the J gene TRBJ1-2; TRBD1 aligns across 8 bases. V trimming: 2 bases; J trimming: 0 bases; junction bases outside the gene matches: 6. CDR1 is SGHTS, CDR2 YDEGEE, per germline. The CDR3 sequence is 16 residues long. The CDR3 nucleotides are TGTGCCAGCAGCTTACTACAGGGGGAAGCTAACTATGGCTACACCTTC. Protein sequence: CASSLLQGEANYGYTF.

The CDR3 is CASNTGTAYEQYF. CDR3 bases: TGTGCCAGCAATACCGGGACAGCCTACGAGCAGTACTTC. The chain recombines TRBV12-3 or TRBV12-4 with TRBJ2-7; 7 positions match TRBD1. V lost 7 bases and J lost 2; bases outside the gene matches: 5. The CDR3 has 13 residues.

There are many counts of this clonotype. This chain links TRBV6-5 with TRBJ2-1; TRBD2 might be the D (6 bases). Gene TRBJ2-7 matches the end of the DNA better, so the J call may be wrong. Germline V CDR1 and CDR2: MNHEY, SVGAGI. The CDR3 sequence is 13 residues long. CDR3 in amino acids: CASSYRGNYEQYF. The CDR3 DNA reads as TGTGCCAGCAGTTACCGGGGGAACTACGAGCAGTACTTC.

Turning to this clonotype: Sequence at one end of the junction differs from germline and may be a read error. This sequence joins TRBV3-1 and TRBJ2-4; weak D call: TRBD2 (5 bases). CDR1 LGHDT and CDR2 YNNKEL come from the germline V gene (reference sequence). The CDR3 consists of 18 residues. The CDR3 here is CASSQRGSRRGDKDIQYF. The CDR3 bases are TGTGCCAGCAGCCAGCGCGGAAGCAGACGGGGTGACAAAGACATTCAGTACTTC.

The CDR3 DNA reads TGTGCCAGCAGTTACTCCCTCCGGGGGGAGATACCCTACGAGCAGTACTTC. This encodes CASSYSLRGEIPYEQYF. The V and J genes are TRBV6-5 and TRBJ2-5, with 7 bases that match TRBD2. The tail of the sequence fits TRBJ2-7 better, so the J call may be wrong. CDR1 and CDR2 from the germline V gene are MNHEY and SVGAGI. The length of the CDR3 is 17 residues.

The table lists this clonotype with many counts. This chain joins TRBV5-1 and TRBJ2-5; D perhaps matches TRBD2 (5 bases). The CDR3 spans 14 residues. Germline-derived CDR1 and CDR2 are SGHRS and YFSETQ. Trimming removed 0 bases from V and 2 bases from J, with 8 bases in between. Here the CDR3 reads CASSLGLLQETQYF. The CDR3 DNA is TGCGCCAGCAGCTTGGGACTATTACAAGAGACCCAGTACTTC.

This clonotype appeared a few times. V and J are TRBV10-3 and TRBJ2-5; tentatively, D is TRBD2 (5 bases). Germline lookup yields CDR1 ENHRY and CDR2 SYGVKD. The CDR3 is made up of 13 amino acids. V shed 10 bases and J shed 4 bases, with 16 bases lying between them. The CDR3 sequence is CATADSFGETQYF. CDR3 nucleotide sequence: TGTGCCACCGCGGACTCGTTCGGAGAGACCCAGTACTTC.

The chain uses TRBV20-1 and TRBJ1-2, with D hard to call. V lost 2 bases and J lost 4, with 8 bases in between. Germline loops: CDR1 DFQATT, CDR2 SNEGSKA (reference sequence). The CDR3 has 12 residues. This chain's CDR3 is CSARWGAYGYTF. The CDR3 DNA follows: TGCAGTGCTAGATGGGGTGCCTATGGCTACACCTTC.

As to this clonotype: The junction does not match germline at one end; this may be a read error. The chain links TRBV6-1 to TRBJ2-4; a weak D match, TRBD2 (5 bases). The last part of the DNA fits TRBJ2-3 better; the J call may be wrong. The CDR3 is 14 amino acids. Germline CDR1 is MNHNS and CDR2 is SASEGT. CDR3 in amino acids: CGSTGGCSKNMQYF. For the CDR3, the DNA is TGTGGCAGCACGGGCGGGTGTAGCAAAAACATGCAGTATTTT.

In the case of this clonotype: The junction and the germline gene differ at one end; a read error may be behind it. The rearrangement joins TRBV10-3 to TRBJ2-4; the D gene could be TRBD1 or TRBD2 (7 bases each). CDR3 size: 14 residues. The germline V gene has CDR1 ENHRY and CDR2 SYGVKD. CDR3 DNA sequence: TGTGCGGGCAACACGGGGGGACAGAGAAACATCCAGTACTTC. Translating gives CAGNTGGQRNIQYF.

This clonotype was observed a handful of times. This rearrangement joins TRBV27 to TRBJ2-1; 11 bases are shared with TRBD2. J gave up 7 bases and V 7 bases, and 3 bases lay outside the gene matches. Germline V gene lookup returns CDR1 MNHEY and CDR2 SMNVEV (reference sequence). The CDR3 runs to 13 residues. The CDR3 DNA sequence: TGTGCCAGCACCTTAGCGGGAGGGAATGAGCAGTTCTTC. Its protein is CASTLAGGNEQFF.

This clonotype was seen ten or more times. This chain uses TRBV6-1 with TRBJ1-4; D is unclear. Trimming shortened V by 7 bases and J by 6 bases, and 12 bases separated the two germline ends. The CDR3 length is 13 residues. CDR1 and CDR2 from the germline V gene are MNHNS and SASEGT. The CDR3 coding sequence is TGTGCCAGCATGGAGGGCCCGGATGAAAAACTGTTTTTT. It encodes CASMEGPDEKLFF.

The chain joins TRBV6-1 to TRBJ2-3; D possibly corresponds to TRBD2 (5 bases). Germline V gene data show CDR1 as MNHNS and CDR2 as SASEGT. The CDR3 length is 13 residues. V lost 2 bases to trimming and J lost 9 bases, with 12 bases between them. The DNA for the CDR3 is TGTGCCAGCAGTGAACCTCGTCCGGGGACGCAGTATTTT. This encodes CASSEPRPGTQYF.

This clonotype was counted many times. Just one base apart from a much larger clone, this may be a read error. The chain combines TRBV27 with TRBJ2-1, with 9 bases lining up with TRBD2. The J call is in doubt because the DNA end fits TRBJ2-7 better. This CDR3 spans 16 amino acids. Germline V gene data show CDR1 as MNHEY and CDR2 as SMNVEV (reference sequence). Written as DNA, the CDR3 is TGTGCCAGCAGTTTATCACTAGCGGGTATGATGAATGAGCAGTACTTC. Translation gives CASSLSLAGMMNEQYF.

This rearrangement joins TRBV4-1 to TRBJ1-4; D gene ambiguous. Trimming took 2 bases from V and 8 from J, leaving 15 bases between them. There are 15 residues in the CDR3. Looked up from germline, CDR1 is MGHRA and CDR2 is YSYEKL. The CDR3 protein is CASSQPGRTREKLFF. The CDR3 DNA reads TGCGCCAGCAGCCAACCCGGACGTACCCGGGAAAAACTGTTTTTT.

This clonotype is classed as medium-sized. The chain carries TRBV6-1 and TRBJ2-3; D remains unclear. CDR1 is MNHNS and CDR2 is SASEGT in the germline V gene. V lost 2 bases, J lost 6 bases, and 12 bases lay in between. The CDR3 contains 14 residues. In DNA, the CDR3 is TGTGCCAGCAGTGAATCCTGGTCCCAGGATACGCAGTATTTT. It specifies CASSESWSQDTQYF.